These 26 T cell receptor beta chains came from one sample sequenced in a study of control samples from healthy donors and cancer patients. This table comes from immunoSEQ multiplex PCR, and its TCRdb copy is limited to in-frame clones, with some not included. The table has over 150,000 clones, approximately 96% seen once; the top ten hold over 1%. Sequenced material: blood. Receptors were obtained from a woman aged 25 to 39 in good health.

The CDR3 DNA follows: TGTGCCAGCAGCCCGTCACAGGGGGCAGGGGAGCAGTACTTC. Amino acids: CASSPSQGAGEQYF. The chain combines TRBV3-1 (or the pseudogene TRBV3-2) with TRBJ2-7; TRBD1 matches 9 bases. The CDR3 runs to 14 residues. CDR1 LGHDT and CDR2 YNNKEL come from the germline V gene (reference sequence). V lost 4 bases, J lost 7 bases, and 8 bases stayed unmatched.

The chain links TRBV5-4 to TRBJ1-1; D is unclear. CDR1 SGHNT and CDR2 YYREEE come from the germline V gene (reference sequence). V shed 3 bases and J shed 6 bases, with 12 bases lying between them. CDR3 length equals 13 residues. The chain's CDR3 is CASSSSGRPEAFF. The CDR3 DNA is TGTGCCAGCAGCTCGTCGGGAAGGCCTGAAGCTTTCTTT.

The V and J genes are TRBV5-1 and TRBJ1-6, with 12 nucleotides matching TRBD1. The V segment lost 4 bases and the J segment 1 base; nucleotides outside the gene matches: 6. Germline CDR1 reads SGHRS; CDR2 reads YFSETQ. The CDR3 has 18 amino acids. The CDR3 DNA reads TGCGCCAGCAGCCCGGGACAGGGGGCGCTTTCCTATAATTCACCCCTCCACTTT. This sequence encodes CASSPGQGALSYNSPLHF.

The chain combines TRBV5-1 with TRBJ2-7, with a weak D call TRBD1 (7 bases). This CDR3 has 14 residues. Trimming stripped 5 bases from V and 3 bases from J, with 15 bases between. Looked up from germline, CDR1 is SGHRS and CDR2 is YFSETQ. For the CDR3, the DNA is TGCGCCAGCAGGTTGCGGGGACAGAACTACGAGCAGTACTTC. It yields the protein CASRLRGQNYEQYF.

The CDR3 sequence: CASSRGPKIYNEQFF. CDR3 coding DNA: TGTGCCAGCAGCCGGGGTCCGAAGATCTACAATGAGCAGTTCTTC. The gene calls are TRBV27 and TRBJ2-1; possibly TRBD2 for D (5 bases). V lost 6 bases, J lost 3 bases, and 15 bases lay in between. The CDR3 has 15 amino acids. Germline V gives CDR1 MNHEY, CDR2 SMNVEV (reference sequence).

The chain employs TRBV27 and TRBJ1-5; no clear D gene. Germline V gene data show CDR1 as MNHEY and CDR2 as SMNVEV (reference sequence). V lost 3 bases to trimming and J lost 3 bases, with 12 bases between them. The CDR3 loop spans 15 amino acids. CDR3 coding DNA: TGTGCCAGCAGTTTCGCGCAGGACCTCAATCAGCCCCAGCATTTT. Its protein product is CASSFAQDLNQPQHF.

The chain carries TRBV7-9 and TRBJ1-2; D is uncertain. Trimming pared 5 bases from V and 6 bases from J, leaving 16 bases between. The CDR3 is made up of 14 amino acids. Germline V gene sequence: CDR1 SEHNR, CDR2 FQNEAQ (reference sequence). CDR3 in amino acids: CASSQETGKNGYTF. DNA of the CDR3: TGTGCCAGCAGCCAGGAGACGGGGAAGAATGGCTACACCTTC.

The chain recombines TRBV27 with TRBJ2-7; maybe TRBD1 (5 bases). CDR1 and CDR2 from the germline V gene are MNHEY and SMNVEV (reference sequence). Trimming took off 2 bases at V and 2 bases at J, with 7 bases between the two ends. The CDR3 contains 13 residues. CDR3 sequence (DNA): TGTGCCAGCAGTTTAGGGGCGGCCTACGAGCAGTACTTC. Amino acids: CASSLGAAYEQYF.

The chain links TRBV11-1 to TRBJ2-1; D is uncertain. Germline CDR1 reads SGHAT; CDR2 reads FQDESV (reference sequence). V lost 5 bases to trimming and J lost 8 bases, with 7 bases between them. The CDR3 has 11 residues. The CDR3 nucleotides are TGTGCCAGCAGCAAGAGAGATGAGCAGTTCTTC. Its translation: CASSKRDEQFF.

This chain uses TRBV7-2 with TRBJ1-4, with 9 positions matching TRBD1. The CDR3 is 17 residues long. Germline V CDR1 and CDR2: SGHTA, FQGNSA. Losses at the gene ends were 1 base for V and 8 bases for J; bases not matched to a gene: 11. The CDR3 nucleotides read TGTGCCAGCAGCTTAGGACCTCCCGGGACAGGGTTCGAAAAACTGTTTTTT. It specifies CASSLGPPGTGFEKLFF.

In its sample, this clone was seen once. V and J are TRBV21-1 and TRBJ1-6; the table's D gene call, TRBD1, was not cross checked with the DNA. TRBV21-1 constitutes a pseudogene. The CDR3 is 15 amino acids. The CDR3 DNA follows: TGTGCCAGCAGCGACAGGGACCCCAGTAATTCACCCCTCCACTTT. Translation gives CASSDRDPSNSPLHF.

CDR3 loop: CASVLGAERFF. CDR3 bases: TGCGCCAGCGTTTTGGGGGCTGAGAGGTTCTTC. The chain couples TRBV10-2 to TRBJ2-1; D perhaps matches TRBD1 (6 bases). Germline-derived CDR1 and CDR2 are WSHSY and SAAADI. This CDR3 spans 11 amino acids. Trimming shortened V by 8 bases and J by 15 bases, and 17 bases separated the two germline ends.

The rearrangement links TRBV24-1 to TRBJ1-5; 8 bases map to TRBD1. The junction had 9 bases not matched to a gene; V was cut back by 3 bases and J by 0 bases. The CDR3 has 18 residues. The germline CDR1 and CDR2 sequences are KGHDR and SFDVKD. CDR3 in amino acids: CATSDRGQGTISNQPQHF. CDR3 sequence (DNA): TGTGCCACCAGTGATCGTGGACAGGGCACTATTAGCAATCAGCCCCAGCATTTT.

This clone turned up a few times. The chain carries TRBV6-6 and TRBJ2-3; D is possibly TRBD2 (6 bases). CDR1 and CDR2 from the germline V gene are MNHNY and SVGAGI (reference sequence). The V and J ends lost 2 bases and 8 bases respectively, with 11 bases between them. The CDR3 length is 13 residues. CDR3: CASSYEAEGTQYF. CDR3 DNA sequence: TGTGCCAGCAGTTACGAGGCGGAGGGTACGCAGTATTTT.

The chain links TRBV19 to TRBJ2-2; either TRBD1 or TRBD2 may supply D (6 bases each). The germline V gene encodes CDR1 LNHDA and CDR2 SQIVND (reference sequence). The ends were cut back, 6 bases at V and 0 bases at J, with 17 bases in the middle. CDR3 length: 17 amino acids. This chain's CDR3 is CASSLEGESANTGELFF. DNA of the CDR3: TGTGCCAGTAGCCTGGAGGGGGAAAGCGCGAACACCGGGGAGCTGTTTTTT.

The chain uses TRBV19 and TRBJ2-1; TRBD1 matches 12 bases. The CDR3 runs 18 residues. The V gene end was trimmed by 5 bases and the J gene end by 7 bases; junction bases not matched to a gene: 15. Germline V gene sequence: CDR1 LNHDA, CDR2 SQIVND (reference sequence). The CDR3 bases are TGTGCCAGTAGTGCGCACCCGGGGGACAGGGGGCCCGTTAATGAGCAGTTCTTC. Translated: CASSAHPGDRGPVNEQFF.

The rearrangement links TRBV4-1 to TRBJ1-4; possible D gene TRBD1, 6 bases. Germline CDR1 reads MGHRA; CDR2 reads YSYEKL. The CDR3 loop spans 13 amino acids. The V gene lost 6 bases and the J gene lost 8 bases, with 13 bases spanning the gap. Here the CDR3 DNA reads TGCGCCAGCAGAGGTAAGGGGGGAGAAAAACTGTTTTTT. Its translation is CASRGKGGEKLFF.

This CDR3 reads CASSKQQGARGETQYF. The CDR3, as DNA: TGTGCCAGCAGCAAACAACAGGGGGCGCGGGGAGAGACCCAGTACTTC. This chain connects TRBV7-8 to TRBJ2-5; 9 bases match TRBD1. Trimming removed 5 bases from V and 4 bases from J; junction bases left unmatched: 11. This CDR3 has 16 amino acids. The V gene's germline CDR1 is SGHVS and CDR2 FQNEAQ.

The CDR3, as DNA: TGTGCCATCAGTGAGTCCGGACAGGGGTCACTCGGCTACACCTTC. It yields the protein CAISESGQGSLGYTF. The V call is TRBV10-3, the J call TRBJ1-2; 9 bases fit TRBD1. Germline lookup yields CDR1 ENHRY and CDR2 SYGVKD. With V trimmed by 0 bases and J by 8 bases, 7 bases remained unmatched. The CDR3 totals 15 residues.

In DNA form, the CDR3 reads TGCGCCAGCAGCTACTGGGACAGCCCGGATGAAAAACTGTTTTTT. Translated, it gives CASSYWDSPDEKLFF. The genes are TRBV5-1 and TRBJ1-4, with 7 positions matching TRBD1. The germline gives CDR1 SGHRS, CDR2 YFSETQ. This CDR3 has 15 residues. J lost 6 bases, V lost 3 bases, and 8 bases had no gene match.

V and J are TRBV4-1 and TRBJ1-1; unclear D gene. Germline loops: CDR1 MGHRA, CDR2 YSYEKL. V was cut by 4 bases and J by 4 bases, with 16 bases left in between. This CDR3 has 15 residues. Here the CDR3 DNA reads TGCGCCAGCAGCCTGGAGGGAGACCCCTCCACTGAAGCTTTCTTT. Its translation: CASSLEGDPSTEAFF.

V usage is TRBV30 and J usage is TRBJ1-5; D not certain. V lost 1 base and J lost 5, with 6 bases in between. The germline V gene has CDR1 GTSNPN and CDR2 SVGIG (reference sequence). This CDR3 has 12 amino acids. CDR3 in amino acids: CAWSANDQPQHF. The CDR3 coding sequence is TGTGCCTGGAGTGCTAATGATCAGCCCCAGCATTTT.

V usage is TRBV30 and J usage is TRBJ1-5; D gene ambiguous. The CDR3 has 14 residues. The germline V gene encodes CDR1 GTSNPN and CDR2 SVGIG (reference sequence). Trimming stripped 1 base from V and 2 bases from J, with 9 bases between. The CDR3 here is CAWSADWGNQPQHF. DNA for the CDR3: TGTGCCTGGAGTGCGGACTGGGGCAATCAGCCCCAGCATTTT.

This sequence joins TRBV6-6 and TRBJ1-1, with D possibly matching TRBD1 (6 bases). CDR1 MNHNY and CDR2 SVGAGI come from the germline V gene (reference sequence). The V and J ends lost 5 bases and 11 bases respectively, with 18 bases between them. The CDR3 sequence is 13 residues long. The CDR3 DNA sequence: TGTGCCAGCAGTCAAGTACAGGGATTCATGGCTTTCTTT. Protein product: CASSQVQGFMAFF.

The chain joins TRBV20-1 to TRBJ2-3, with 8 bases fitting TRBD2. This CDR3 has 14 amino acids. V dropped 3 bases and J dropped 1; count of bases not matched to a gene: 3. CDR1 DFQATT and CDR2 SNEGSKA come from the germline V gene (reference sequence). CDR3 nucleotides: TGCAGTGCTAGTCGGGGGGGCCGCACAGATACGCAGTATTTT. As protein: CSASRGGRTDTQYF.

CDR3 residues: CASSHQKGGHQSYEQYF. The DNA of the CDR3 is TGTGCCAGCAGCCATCAAAAGGGGGGACACCAATCCTACGAGCAGTACTTC. The chain links TRBV11-2 to TRBJ2-7; D is possibly TRBD1 or TRBD2 (6 bases each). In germline, CDR1 is SGHAT, CDR2 FQNNGV. The CDR3 has 17 residues. Trimming removed 5 bases from V and 1 base from J, with 21 bases in between.